This is a list of T cell receptor beta chains from one sample in a study of CD8+ T cells in alopecia areata. Data came from immunoSEQ multiplex PCR; TCRdb stores just in-frame clones and leaves some out. The table includes fewer than 250,000 clones, roughly 40% detected once. The material sequenced was CD4+ T cells sorted from blood, taken between weeks 36 and 40, from a patient treated with tofacitinib. These receptors all come from a human donor with alopecia areata. The CDR3 runs from the conserved cysteine through the conserved F or W. A D gene is named only where the DNA matches it firmly. Expanded clones get a size class; other rows say once, few or many, or leave the size out.

j_call	clone_size	v_call	d_call	cdr3_aa	cdr3_nt
TRBJ1-2	few	TRBV7-2	NA	CASSFPMYGYTF	TGTGCCAGCAGCTTTCCAATGTATGGCTACACCTTC
TRBJ1-2	NA	TRBV6-6	TRBD1	CASSGGTVYGYTF	TGTGCCAGCAGTGGCGGGACAGTCTATGGCTACACCTTC
TRBJ2-1	NA	TRBV19	TRBD2	CASSILSTSGSTSGNEQFF	TGTGCCAGTAGTATCCTGTCGACTAGCGGGAGTACCTCTGGGAATGAGCAGTTCTTC
TRBJ2-5	few	TRBV20-1	NA	CSARVRETQYF	TGCAGTGCTAGAGTTCGGGAGACCCAGTACTTC
TRBJ1-2	few	TRBV30	TRBD1	CAWSPNRGHYGYTF	TGTGCCTGGAGTCCAAACAGGGGACACTATGGCTACACCTTC
TRBJ2-4	few	TRBV5-1	NA	CASMVELAKNIQYF	TGCGCCAGCATGGTGGAACTAGCCAAAAACATTCAGTACTTC
TRBJ2-1	NA	TRBV7-9	TRBD2	CASSPLAGTYHEKFF	TGTGCCAGCAGCCCACTAGCGGGAACATACCATGAGAAGTTCTTC
TRBJ1-3	NA	TRBV30	NA	CAWREYGSGNTIYF	TGTGCCTGGAGAGAGTACGGCTCTGGAAACACCATATATTTT
TRBJ2-1	NA	TRBV5-1	NA	CASSWRGSNEQFF	TGCGCCAGCAGCTGGCGTGGGTCCAATGAGCAGTTCTTC
TRBJ2-3	NA	TRBV7-9	NA	CASSFGGPSTDTQYF	TGTGCCAGCAGCTTTGGCGGTCCTAGCACAGATACGCAGTATTTT
TRBJ2-2	NA	TRBV10-3	NA	CAISGAVNTGELFF	TGTGCCATCAGTGGAGCAGTGAACACCGGGGAGCTGTTTTTT
TRBJ2-5	NA	TRBV7-6	TRBD2	CASSFSSLHVDGEGETQYF	TGTGCCAGCAGCTTTTCCTCCCTCCACGTGGACGGGGAGGGCGAGACCCAGTACTTC
TRBJ2-1	many	TRBV6-5	NA	CASSGPTSYNEQFF	TGTGCCAGCAGCGGCCCTACCTCCTACAATGAGCAGTTCTTC
TRBJ1-2	few	TRBV19	NA	CASSRSPGHRLGGYTF	TGTGCCAGTAGTCGAAGTCCGGGACACCGCTTGGGGGGCTACACCTTC
TRBJ2-3	NA	TRBV18	NA	CASSPAPPAQYF	TGTGCCAGCTCACCGGCCCCTCCGGCGCAGTATTTT
TRBJ2-5	NA	TRBV27	TRBD2	CASRRGTSGRETQYF	TGTGCCAGCAGGCGGGGGACTAGCGGGCGTGAGACCCAGTACTTC
TRBJ2-7	NA	TRBV7-2	NA	CASSLAPGVFIYEQYF	TGTGCCAGCAGCTTAGCGCCGGGGGTGTTCATCTACGAGCAGTACTTC
TRBJ2-3	few	TRBV28	TRBD1	CASSSTGDTDTQYF	TGTGCCAGCAGTTCGACAGGGGACACAGATACGCAGTATTTT
TRBJ2-3	NA	TRBV5-1	TRBD2	CASSLSIAASGRTSTDTQYF	TGCGCCAGCAGCTTGTCTATCGCGGCTAGCGGGAGGACTAGCACAGATACGCAGTATTTT
TRBJ2-1	NA	TRBV29-1	NA	CSVAGKGVSYNEQFF	TGCAGCGTTGCGGGGAAGGGAGTCTCCTACAATGAGCAGTTCTTC
TRBJ2-5	NA	TRBV30	NA	CAWSHMGLPLETQYF	TGTGCCTGGAGTCACATGGGACTCCCGTTGGAGACCCAGTACTTC
TRBJ1-5	NA	TRBV29-1	NA	CSVLVVLDQPQHF	TGCAGCGTTCTAGTTGTGCTGGATCAGCCCCAGCATTTT